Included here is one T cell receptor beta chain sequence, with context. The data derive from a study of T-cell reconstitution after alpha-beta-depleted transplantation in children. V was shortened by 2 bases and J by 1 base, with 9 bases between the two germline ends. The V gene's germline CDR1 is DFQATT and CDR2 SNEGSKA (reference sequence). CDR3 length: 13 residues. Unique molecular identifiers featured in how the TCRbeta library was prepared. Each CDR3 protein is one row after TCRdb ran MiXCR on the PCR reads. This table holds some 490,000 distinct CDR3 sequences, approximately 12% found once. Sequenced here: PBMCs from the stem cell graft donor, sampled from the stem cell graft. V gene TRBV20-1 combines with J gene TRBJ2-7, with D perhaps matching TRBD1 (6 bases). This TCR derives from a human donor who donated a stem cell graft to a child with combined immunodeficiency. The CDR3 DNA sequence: TGCAGTGCTAGACGGCAGGGGTCCTACGAGCAGTACTTC. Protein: CSARRQGSYEQYF.